The source of this TCR beta chain is a study of T cells in Graves' hyperthyroidism and ophthalmopathy. Study observations and caveats: Researchers report that a 13 V-J model separated ophthalmopathy from stable hyperthyroidism.

This clonotype was seen more than once but under ten times. The antigen is not known. Reasons for excluding patients were uncontrolled infection, other autoimmune disease, pregnancy or lactation. Blood was drawn at first hyperthyroidism diagnosis, before any ophthalmopathy symptoms. Per the germline V gene, CDR1 is MNHEY and CDR2 is SMNVEV (reference sequence). The CDR3 loop spans 15 amino acids. Trimming left V 8 bases short and J 0 bases short, with 11 bases between. From RNA transcripts, TCR beta CDR3 regions were amplified. Primed by the HTBI set, a first-round RT-PCR was run on the TCR CDR3. One entry per CDR3 protein results from TCRdb running MiXCR on the multiplex PCR reads. The table has about 720,000 distinct CDR3 sequences, roughly a sixth seen once.

Material for sequencing was blood. The receptor was isolated from a woman between 45 and 65 years old with Graves' hyperthyroidism that later progressed to Graves' ophthalmopathy. The rearrangement joins TRBV27 to TRBJ1-6; D is ambiguous. The DNA of the CDR3 is TGTGCCAGCCCCCGAGAGAGCTCCTATAATTCACCCCTCCACTTT. Encoded protein: CASPRESSYNSPLHF.